A selection of T cell receptor beta chains follows, all from one sample in a study of T cells in Graves' hyperthyroidism and ophthalmopathy. TCRdb redid the calling of the multiplex PCR reads with MiXCR, one entry per CDR3 protein. The sample comprises over 650,000 distinct CDR3 sequences, 15% to 20% of which are singletons, and 8.4% rests with the top ten. Sequencing input: blood. The receptor set was obtained from a man between 18 and 35 years old with Graves' hyperthyroidism. CDR3s include the opening cysteine and the closing phenylalanine or tryptophan. Fields, in order: D gene, clone size, V gene, J gene, CDR3 protein, CDR3 DNA. The D gene is left open where the match is weak. Size is stated for part of the rows, as once, few or many counts, or as a class when the clone is expanded.

d_call: -
clone_size: few
v_call: TRBV3-1
j_call: TRBJ1-6
cdr3_aa: CASSYYRDSPLHF
cdr3_nt: TGTGCCAGCAGCTATTACAGGGATTCACCCCTCCACTTT

d_call: -
clone_size: many
v_call: TRBV7-2
j_call: TRBJ2-7
cdr3_aa: CASSPGRRTEQYF
cdr3_nt: TGTGCCAGCAGCCCGGGGCGTAGAACCGAGCAGTACTTC

d_call: TRBD1
clone_size: many
v_call: TRBV27
j_call: TRBJ2-7
cdr3_aa: CASSSPDRAEQYF
cdr3_nt: TGTGCCAGCAGTTCCCCGGACAGGGCCGAGCAGTACTTC

d_call: -
clone_size: many
v_call: TRBV20-1
j_call: TRBJ2-7
cdr3_aa: CSARDADSYEQYF
cdr3_nt: TGCAGTGCTAGAGACGCCGACTCCTACGAGCAGTACTTC

d_call: TRBD1
clone_size: -
v_call: TRBV27
j_call: TRBJ2-1
cdr3_aa: CASSIRTGGVGYEQFF
cdr3_nt: TGTGCCAGCAGTATCCGGACAGGGGGGGTAGGTTATGAGCAGTTCTTC

d_call: TRBD1
clone_size: many
v_call: TRBV11-1
j_call: TRBJ1-1
cdr3_aa: CASSTDRVEAFF
cdr3_nt: TGTGCCAGCAGCACTGACAGGGTCGAAGCTTTCTTT

d_call: TRBD2
clone_size: many
v_call: TRBV2
j_call: TRBJ2-1
cdr3_aa: CASRLGTSGYNEQFF
cdr3_nt: TGTGCCAGCAGATTGGGGACTAGCGGCTACAATGAGCAGTTCTTC

d_call: -
clone_size: -
v_call: TRBV7-9
j_call: TRBJ2-6
cdr3_aa: CASSLLGTNVLTF
cdr3_nt: TGTGCCAGCAGCTTACTGGGGACCAACGTCCTGACTTTC

d_call: TRBD1
clone_size: -
v_call: TRBV25-1
j_call: TRBJ1-6
cdr3_aa: CASSVMAGQGFNSPLHF
cdr3_nt: TGTGCCAGCAGTGTCATGGCGGGACAGGGGTTCAATTCACCCCTCCACTTT

d_call: -
clone_size: -
v_call: TRBV7-2
j_call: TRBJ2-1
cdr3_aa: CAAERPSSYNEQFF
cdr3_nt: TGTGCCGCGGAACGGCCTAGCTCCTACAATGAGCAGTTCTTC